Below are 6 T cell receptor beta chains sequenced from a single sample in a study of cytomegalovirus exposure and HLA in healthy donors. The PCR contained 60 Vbeta and 13 Jbeta primers. The protocol was immunoSEQ multiplex PCR, while the TCRdb copy is restricted to in-frame clones and leaves out a portion. Among 25,000 to 40,000 clones listed, 65% were seen once. The sample consisted of PBMCs. These receptors came from a man aged 50 to 60 in good health and CMV-seropositive.

The V call is TRBV6-5, the J call TRBJ2-2, with 7 nucleotides matching TRBD1. Looked up from germline, CDR1 is MNHEY and CDR2 is SVGAGI. CDR3 length: 15 amino acids. With 1 base clipped from V and 7 bases from J, the junction kept 6 bases outside the gene matches. This CDR3 is CASSYWTGGGGELFF. The CDR3, as DNA: TGTGCCAGCAGTTACTGGACAGGCGGTGGCGGGGAGCTGTTTTTT.

The rearrangement uses TRBV14 and TRBJ2-1, with 9 positions matching TRBD1. Germline values: CDR1 SGHDN, CDR2 FVKESK. CDR3 length equals 14 residues. Losses at the gene ends were 1 base for V and 9 bases for J; bases not matched to a gene: 4. The CDR3: CASSQGDRVTEQFF. CDR3 DNA sequence: TGTGCCAGCAGCCAAGGGGACAGGGTAACTGAGCAGTTCTTC.

This clone has more than one count but fewer than ten. This chain uses TRBV9 with TRBJ2-7; 9 nucleotides agree with TRBD1. Germline V gene sequence: CDR1 SGDLS, CDR2 YYNGEE. Trimming cost V 4 bases and J 5 bases; bases outside gene matches: 7. The CDR3 spans 14 residues. In nucleotides, the CDR3 is TGTGCCAGCAGCCCACAGGGGGCGATGGACGAGCAGTACTTC. Translating gives CASSPQGAMDEQYF.

The J gene is TRBJ2-7, the V gene TRBV5-1, with D possibly TRBD2 on 5 matching bases. The CDR3 runs 16 residues. Germline CDR1 SGHRS, CDR2 YFSETQ. Trimming removed 0 bases at V and 3 bases at J, with 16 bases between. The CDR3 DNA reads as TGCGCCAGCAGCTTGGCGGGTTCGGGAAACCTCTACGAGCAGTACTTC. This codes for CASSLAGSGNLYEQYF.

The V call is TRBV13, the J call TRBJ2-7, with D unresolved. The CDR3 is 13 amino acids. The germline V gene has CDR1 PRHDT and CDR2 FYEKMQ (reference sequence). The V gene lost 5 bases and the J gene lost 6 bases, with 14 bases spanning the gap. The CDR3 nucleotides are TGTGCCAGCAGCCCCGGTGACTTGGGCGAGCAGTACTTC. Translation: CASSPGDLGEQYF.

This rearrangement joins TRBV15 to TRBJ2-7; 11 nucleotides match TRBD1. The germline gives CDR1 LNHNV, CDR2 YYDKDF (reference sequence). Unmatched junction bases numbered 3, after V lost 5 bases and J lost 3 bases. The CDR3 spans 14 residues. CDR3 DNA sequence: TGTGCCACCAGCTTCGGGACAGGGGGCTACGAGCAGTACTTC. This codes for CATSFGTGGYEQYF.